This TCR beta chain was sequenced for a study of blood T cell repertoires in COVID-19. Study-wide background: Acute and convalescent COVID-19 specimens originated in the United States, Italy and Spain. The analysed material was cDNA or gDNA that came from T cells, B-cell-depleted T cells, or PBMCs.

Germline CDR1 is SGHRS and CDR2 is YFSETQ. J lost 5 bases, V lost 7 bases, and 4 bases had no gene match. The CDR3 is made up of 12 amino acids. Authors' methods: Using reference gene primer amplification, nucleated cell counts were estimated. Assay: immunoSEQ multiplex PCR; the TCRdb copy retains only in-frame clones and omits some. V, J and clone size derive from that table, while D and trimming were established from the DNA sequence. The sample has about 200,000 clones, about three quarters seen once; the top ten hold around 5.8%. Source material: peripheral blood. This clonotype was sampled from a woman between 65 and 79 years old with acute or convalescent COVID-19. The chain has TRBV5-1 and TRBJ2-7; 9 bases line up with TRBD1. The DNA for the CDR3 is TGCGCCAGCCAGGGACAGGGCAACGAGCAGTACTTC. Amino acids: CASQGQGNEQYF.